Below, one T cell receptor beta chain is given with its context. The antigen is not known. The record originates from a study of STAT5B mutations in CD4+ large granular lymphocyte leukemia. Findings and caveats of the study: TRBV06-family usage was enriched in top patient clones (8/27) versus controls (2/35). Without HLA matching, higher CD4+ than CD8+ T-LGLL clonality could reflect small sample size. Patient CD4-sorted repertoires looked more clonal than healthy CD4+ repertoires, even without putative leukemic clones. 25% of private leukemic clonotypes occurred rarely in other patients' non-leukemic repertoires.

Some clones are missing from TCRdb's copy, which holds only in-frame ones; the method was immunoSEQ multiplex PCR. The sample holds tens of thousands of clones, 72% seen once. Germline V gene lookup returns CDR1 SGDLS and CDR2 YYNGEE. V lost 2 bases and J lost 5; bases outside the gene matches: 14. This CDR3 spans 19 amino acids. The J gene is TRBJ2-3, the V gene TRBV9; 13 bases are a match to TRBD2. This TCR was recovered from a human donor in good health. The sample was CD4+ T cells from blood buffy coats. CDR3: CASSVGVGTSGTLEDTQYF. The CDR3 bases are TGTGCCAGCAGCGTGGGGGTTGGGACTAGCGGGACCCTGGAAGATACGCAGTATTTT.